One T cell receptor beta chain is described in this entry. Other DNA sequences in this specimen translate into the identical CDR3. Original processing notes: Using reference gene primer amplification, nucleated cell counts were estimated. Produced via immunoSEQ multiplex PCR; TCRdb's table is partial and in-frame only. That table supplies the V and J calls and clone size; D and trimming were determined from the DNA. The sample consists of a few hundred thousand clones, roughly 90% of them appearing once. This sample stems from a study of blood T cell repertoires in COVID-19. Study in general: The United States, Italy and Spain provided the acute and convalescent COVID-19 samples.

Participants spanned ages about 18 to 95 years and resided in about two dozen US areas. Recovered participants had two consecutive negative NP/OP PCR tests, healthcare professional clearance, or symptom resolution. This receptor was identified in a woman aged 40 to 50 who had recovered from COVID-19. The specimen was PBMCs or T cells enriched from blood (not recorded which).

CDR3 in amino acids: CASSYSGTSGYEQYF. CDR3 in DNA: TGTGCCAGCAGTTACTCGGGGACTAGCGGCTACGAGCAGTACTTC. The rearrangement joins TRBV6-2 or TRBV6-3 to TRBJ2-7; 11 bases map to TRBD2. This CDR3 is built from 15 residues. The germline V gene encodes CDR1 MNHEY and CDR2 SVGEGT. V lost 0 bases and J lost 3; bases outside the gene matches: 1.